This T cell receptor beta chain was found in a study of T-cell reconstitution after alpha-beta-depleted transplantation in children. Broader study findings: T cells produced anew were the main source of T-cell counts and diversity one year after transplant. The origin of high day-60 TCRbeta diversity in some patients lay in surviving recipient T cells and thymic progenitors.

Preparation of the TCRbeta library used unique molecular identifiers. MiXCR, applied by TCRdb to the PCR reads, yields one record per CDR3 protein. There are just over 950,000 distinct CDR3 sequences in the sample; about 29% occur only once, and roughly 30% lies in the top ten. Only a few counts were recorded for this clonotype. Its antigen is not known. This CDR3 has 14 amino acids. The germline V gene has CDR1 MDHEN and CDR2 SYDVKM. Trimming cost V 7 bases and J 6 bases; bases outside gene matches: 7. The input for sequencing was PBMCs, mostly from graft donor cells, taken 360 days after TCRalphabeta/CD19-depleted stem cell transplant. This clonotype was obtained from a boy younger than two who had a stem cell transplant for SCID, so the T cells may come from the graft donor. This chain joins TRBV28 and TRBJ2-1; 9 bases fit TRBD2. The CDR3 bases are TGTGCCAGCAATCTCAGCGGGGGGCCCAATGAGCAGTTCTTC. Protein: CASNLSGGPNEQFF.